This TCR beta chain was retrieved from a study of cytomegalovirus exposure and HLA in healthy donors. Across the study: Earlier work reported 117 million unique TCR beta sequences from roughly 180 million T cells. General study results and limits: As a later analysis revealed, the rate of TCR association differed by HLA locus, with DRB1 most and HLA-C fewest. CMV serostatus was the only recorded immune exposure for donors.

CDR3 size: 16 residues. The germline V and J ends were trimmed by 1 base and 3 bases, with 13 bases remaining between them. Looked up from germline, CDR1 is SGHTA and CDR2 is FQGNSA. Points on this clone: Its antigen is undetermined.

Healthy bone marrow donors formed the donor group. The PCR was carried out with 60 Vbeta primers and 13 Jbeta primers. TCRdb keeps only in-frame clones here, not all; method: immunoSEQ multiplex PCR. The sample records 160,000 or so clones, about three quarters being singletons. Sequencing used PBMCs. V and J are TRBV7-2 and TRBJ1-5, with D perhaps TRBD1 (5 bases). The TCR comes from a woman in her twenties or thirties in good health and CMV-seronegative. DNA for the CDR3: TGTGCCAGCAGCTTAGAGGTGGGGCGGCTCAATCAGCCCCAGCATTTT. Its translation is CASSLEVGRLNQPQHF.